These 30 T cell receptor beta chains share one sample of origin, sequenced in a study of CD8+ T cells in alopecia areata. RNA extraction was followed by reverse transcription into cDNA, which acted as the sequencing template. Profiled with immunoSEQ multiplex PCR; TCRdb holds only in-frame clones, not every one. Of 150,000 to 200,000 clones in the sample, roughly three fifths were seen once. The treatment denotes: oral pan-JAK inhibitor, 5-10 mg twice daily. Source: CD4+ T cells sorted from blood, taken at approximately week 49, from a patient treated with tofacitinib. The receptors stem from a human donor with alopecia areata.

The rearrangement uses TRBV29-1 and TRBJ1-2; no clear D. Germline CDR1 SQVTM, CDR2 ANQGSEA. This CDR3 comprises 12 residues. Trimming removed 4 bases from V and 3 bases from J, with 9 bases in between. The CDR3 spells CSVGDSYYGYTF. Here the CDR3 DNA reads TGCAGCGTTGGGGATTCCTACTATGGCTACACCTTC.

The chain has TRBV30 and TRBJ2-7; 8 bases align to TRBD1. The germline V gene has CDR1 GTSNPN and CDR2 SVGIG (reference sequence). After removal of 0 bases from V and 6 bases from J, the junction contained 4 bases not matched to a gene. The CDR3 is 13 residues long. CDR3 DNA sequence: TGTGCCTGGAGTGTACGACAGGGGTTCGAGCAGTACTTC. Translating gives CAWSVRQGFEQYF.

The genes are TRBV29-1 and TRBJ1-1; weak D call: TRBD1 (6 bases). Deletions cut 7 bases from V and 7 bases from J, with 19 bases between. Germline CDR1 reads SQVTM; CDR2 reads ANQGSEA. The CDR3 is 13 residues long. The CDR3 protein is CSAVGLGGGEAFF. Written as DNA, the CDR3 is TGCAGCGCGGTAGGGTTGGGGGGCGGTGAAGCTTTCTTT.

The CDR3: CASSEVWGPNYGYTF. Here the CDR3 DNA reads TGTGCCAGCAGTGAAGTGTGGGGACCGAACTATGGCTACACCTTC. J is TRBJ1-2 and V is TRBV2; TRBD1 might be the D (5 bases). Germline V gene sequence: CDR1 SNHLY, CDR2 FYNNEI. This CDR3 has 15 amino acids. V was shortened by 1 base and J by 2 bases, with 11 bases between the two germline ends.

The V gene is TRBV7-2, the J gene TRBJ2-2; a possible D gene is TRBD1 (5 bases). The CDR3 contains 15 residues. Trimming left V 1 base short and J 7 bases short, with 13 bases between. Germline V CDR1 and CDR2: SGHTA, FQGNSA. The CDR3 nucleotides read TGTGCCAGCAGCTTAGATTTTAGGGGTTTCGGGGAGCTGTTTTTT. Translating it yields CASSLDFRGFGELFF.

The rearrangement joins TRBV15 to TRBJ2-3; D may be TRBD2 (5 bases). This CDR3 spans 16 amino acids. V lost 8 bases and J 6 bases, leaving 24 bases between the germline ends. Germline CDR1 LNHNV, CDR2 YYDKDF (reference sequence). The CDR3 DNA follows: TGTGCCACCCGGCCGGGGTCGACATCTTCGGTGGATACGCAGTATTTT. It encodes CATRPGSTSSVDTQYF.

The chain couples TRBV18 to TRBJ2-5, with 12 bases matching TRBD1. With V trimmed by 6 bases and J by 5 bases, 7 bases remained unmatched. Germline V gives CDR1 KGHSH, CDR2 LQKENI. This CDR3 contains 15 residues. The CDR3 coding sequence is TGTGCCAGCTCTACCTCGGGACAGGGGGCCGAGACCCAGTACTTC. Its translation: CASSTSGQGAETQYF.

This clone has just one count. This chain connects TRBV30 to TRBJ1-2, with D maybe TRBD1 (6 bases). The CDR3 has 13 residues. Germline CDR1 and CDR2: GTSNPN and SVGIG (reference sequence). Trimming shortened V by 0 bases and J by 8 bases, and 13 bases separated the two germline ends. The CDR3 region has the DNA TGTGCCTGGAGTGTACAGGGAATTGGGGGCTACACCTTC. It encodes CAWSVQGIGGYTF.

The chain uses TRBV30 and TRBJ2-7; perhaps D is TRBD1 or TRBD2 (5 bases each). The CDR3 sequence is 13 residues long. Trimming took 3 bases from V and 6 from J, leaving 15 bases between them. The germline gives CDR1 GTSNPN, CDR2 SVGIG (reference sequence). CDR3 protein: CAWRGPGSFEQYF. CDR3 sequence (DNA): TGTGCCTGGAGGGGACCAGGGTCGTTCGAGCAGTACTTC.

The chain joins TRBV29-1 to TRBJ2-1; the match to TRBD2 covers 10 bases. The germline gives CDR1 SQVTM, CDR2 ANQGSEA. The CDR3 consists of 16 residues. V dropped 6 bases and J dropped 2; count of bases not matched to a gene: 10. The CDR3 DNA reads TGCAGCGTGCGGACTAGCGGAACGCCCACCTACAATGAGCAGTTCTTC. Translating it yields CSVRTSGTPTYNEQFF.

The chain has TRBV29-1 and TRBJ1-2, with D unclear. The germline V and J ends were trimmed by 1 base and 7 bases, with 10 bases remaining between them. Looked up from germline, CDR1 is SQVTM and CDR2 is ANQGSEA. The CDR3 is 12 residues long. The CDR3 protein is CSVEGGTAGYTF. The CDR3 nucleotides read TGCAGCGTTGAAGGAGGAACGGCTGGCTACACCTTC.

V usage is TRBV7-2 and J usage is TRBJ1-2; 7 bases line up with TRBD1. The junction had 4 bases not matched to a gene; V was cut back by 5 bases and J by 4 bases. CDR1 is SGHTA, CDR2 FQGNSA, per germline. The CDR3 totals 13 residues. The CDR3 sequence is CASSPRGTYGYTF. The CDR3 DNA reads as TGTGCCAGCAGCCCCAGGGGGACCTATGGCTACACCTTC.

This clone was detected a few times. The genes are TRBV7-9 and TRBJ1-5; D call uncertain. V was clipped by 1 base and J by 4 bases, with 5 bases between them. The CDR3 spans 13 residues. CDR1 and CDR2 (germline): SEHNR, FQNEAQ (reference sequence). CDR3 amino acids: CASSLVENQPQHF. The DNA for the CDR3 is TGTGCCAGCAGCTTAGTGGAGAATCAGCCCCAGCATTTT.

The chain combines TRBV15 with TRBJ1-6, with D unresolved. The V end was cut by 8 bases, the J end by 5 bases, with 7 bases between. The CDR3 is 12 amino acids. Per the germline V gene, CDR1 is LNHNV and CDR2 is YYDKDF (reference sequence). CDR3 sequence (DNA): TGTGCCACCGGTTGGGATAATTCACCCCTCCACTTT. It translates to CATGWDNSPLHF.

CDR3 residues: CASSQLGQFEKLFF. CDR3 sequence (DNA): TGTGCCAGCAGCCAGTTGGGACAGTTCGAAAAACTGTTTTTT. This chain links TRBV6-5 with TRBJ1-4; 7 bases are shared with TRBD1. J was trimmed by 8 bases and V by 6 bases; bases with no gene match: 9. The germline CDR1 and CDR2 sequences are MNHEY and SVGAGI. The CDR3 extends over 14 amino acids.

This sequence joins TRBV7-2 and TRBJ1-2, with 7 positions matching TRBD1. The length of the CDR3 is 16 residues. Germline values: CDR1 SGHTA, CDR2 FQGNSA. V dropped 5 bases and J dropped 2; count of bases not matched to a gene: 11. Written as DNA, the CDR3 is TGTGCCAGCAGCCAAGGGGGCCTGGGACGAAACTATGGCTACACCTTC. Translated: CASSQGGLGRNYGYTF.

This chain connects TRBV5-1 to TRBJ2-2; D might be TRBD1 (6 bases). V lost 3 bases and J 2 bases, leaving 14 bases between the germline ends. This CDR3 contains 16 residues. Germline V gives CDR1 SGHRS, CDR2 YFSETQ. The CDR3 loop is CASSSAGTRNTGELFF. CDR3 nucleotide sequence: TGCGCCAGCAGCTCCGCCGGGACAAGAAACACCGGGGAGCTGTTTTTT.

This clone was seen more than once but under ten times. The chain carries TRBV19 and TRBJ1-1, with D possibly TRBD1 on 5 matching bases. The CDR3 contains 15 residues. The germline V gene has CDR1 LNHDA and CDR2 SQIVND (reference sequence). With 1 base removed from V and 3 bases from J, the gap between germline ends came to 12 bases. The CDR3 nucleotides read TGTGCCAGTAGTATAGGGGGCGTCGGTTACACTGAAGCTTTCTTT. Its translation: CASSIGGVGYTEAFF.

The CDR3 sequence: CASSEVTGASYNSPLHF. CDR3 DNA: TGTGCCAGCAGCGAGGTTACAGGGGCCTCCTATAATTCACCCCTCCACTTT. V and J are TRBV9 and TRBJ1-6; TRBD1 agrees at 7 bases. The CDR3 length is 17 residues. Germline lookup yields CDR1 SGDLS and CDR2 YYNGEE. With 3 bases clipped from V and 0 bases from J, the junction kept 6 bases outside the gene matches.

In this sample, this clone turned up a few times. The rearrangement joins TRBV7-2 to TRBJ2-1; 8 bases align to TRBD2. Per germline, CDR1 SGHTA and CDR2 FQGNSA. The CDR3 loop spans 14 amino acids. The V gene end was trimmed by 5 bases and the J gene end by 12 bases; junction bases not matched to a gene: 12. The CDR3 reads CASSPQRGAGGQFF. The CDR3 coding sequence is TGTGCCAGCAGCCCCCAGCGAGGGGCGGGGGGGCAGTTCTTC.

Only a few counts were recorded for this clone. V usage is TRBV29-1 and J usage is TRBJ2-3; TRBD2 agrees at 10 bases. V was clipped by 4 bases and J by 2 bases; unmatched bases: 6. Germline V gene sequence: CDR1 SQVTM, CDR2 ANQGSEA. The CDR3 covers 15 residues. This CDR3 reads CSVGLAGAITDTQYF. Written as DNA, the CDR3 is TGCAGCGTTGGTCTAGCGGGGGCGATCACAGATACGCAGTATTTT.

This clone has a handful of counts. The identical CDR3 is also encoded by other nucleotide sequences in the sample. The chain joins TRBV7-2 to TRBJ2-2; D is ambiguous. CDR1 is SGHTA, CDR2 FQGNSA, per germline. V lost 1 base and J lost 8, with 5 bases in between. There are 12 residues in the CDR3. The CDR3 reads CASSLETGELFF. The CDR3 DNA sequence: TGTGCCAGCAGCTTAGAGACAGGGGAGCTGTTTTTT.

The chain recombines TRBV6-1 with TRBJ2-2; 8 nucleotides line up with TRBD1. V shed 6 bases, J shed 6 bases, and the junction held 6 bases outside the gene matches. CDR3 length equals 14 residues. The germline V gene encodes CDR1 MNHNS and CDR2 SASEGT. CDR3 bases: TGTGCCAGCAGGTGGCAGGGGGCCGCCGGGGAGCTGTTTTTT. This gives the protein CASRWQGAAGELFF.

V usage is TRBV30 and J usage is TRBJ2-1, with TRBD2 identical over 9 bases. V lost 7 bases, J lost 9 bases, and 10 bases stayed unmatched. Germline V gene data show CDR1 as GTSNPN and CDR2 as SVGIG (reference sequence). The CDR3 spans 13 residues. CDR3 DNA sequence: TGTGCCTCTGACCCGGGGACTAGCACTGAGCAGTTCTTC. Translated, it gives CASDPGTSTEQFF.

The chain uses TRBV7-9 and TRBJ1-5; D call uncertain. This CDR3 is 12 amino acids long. The V gene lost 3 bases and the J gene lost 6 bases, with 6 bases spanning the gap. Germline V gene sequence: CDR1 SEHNR, CDR2 FQNEAQ (reference sequence). The CDR3, as DNA: TGTGCCAGCAGCTTGGGCGTTCAGCCCCAGCATTTT. It yields the protein CASSLGVQPQHF.

Comments on this clone: At one end the junction does not follow the germline gene, possibly because of a read error. The chain has TRBV19 and TRBJ2-5; a weak D match, TRBD2 (5 bases). CDR1 is LNHDA, CDR2 SQIVND, per germline (reference sequence). CDR3 length: 13 residues. The CDR3 here is CTSSTLEGETQYF. The CDR3 nucleotides read TGTACCAGTAGTACCCTCGAGGGAGAGACCCAGTACTTC.

The chain employs TRBV5-6 and TRBJ1-1; D call uncertain. V lost 4 bases to trimming and J lost 4 bases, with 5 bases between them. Germline CDR1 is SGHDT and CDR2 is YYEEEE. The CDR3 has 11 amino acids. The CDR3 bases are TGTGCCAGCAGCCTGGCCACTGAAGCTTTCTTT. It yields the protein CASSLATEAFF. Based on the CDR3 plus reference TRBV5-6 and TRBJ1-1, the full variable domain is DAGVTQSPTHLIKTRGQQVTLRCSPKSGHDTVSWYQQALGQGPQFIFQYYEEEERQRGNFPDRFSGHQFPNYSSELNVNALLLGDSALYLCASSLATEAFFGQGTRLTVV.

The table lists this clone with a count of one. CDR3 coding DNA: TGTGCCAGCAGTTTTTTGGGGTCCAATCAGCCCCAGCATTTT. It is translated as CASSFLGSNQPQHF. The J gene is TRBJ1-5, the V gene TRBV27; D gene uncertain. Trimming removed 3 bases from V and 3 bases from J, with 9 bases in between. Germline values: CDR1 MNHEY, CDR2 SMNVEV (reference sequence). The CDR3 is made up of 14 amino acids.

The chain recombines TRBV30 with TRBJ2-1; 7 bases fit TRBD2. The CDR3 consists of 11 residues. Germline V gene data show CDR1 as GTSNPN and CDR2 as SVGIG (reference sequence). With 5 bases clipped from V and 8 bases from J, the junction kept 3 bases outside the gene matches. The CDR3 region has the DNA TGTGCCTGGCGAAGCGGGGATGAGCAGTTCTTC. This codes for CAWRSGDEQFF.

The chain joins TRBV30 to TRBJ2-7; perhaps TRBD1 as D (6 bases). Trimming took 1 base from V and 4 from J, leaving 20 bases between them. Germline assignment: CDR1 GTSNPN and CDR2 SVGIG (reference sequence). The CDR3 is 16 amino acids. The CDR3 region is CAWSDLKPGHFYEQYF. The CDR3 DNA reads as TGTGCCTGGAGTGACCTAAAACCGGGACACTTTTACGAGCAGTACTTC.